The T cell receptor (beta chain) described here comes from a study of T cells in localized non-small cell lung cancer. TCRdb keeps only in-frame clones here, not all; method: immunoSEQ multiplex PCR. The sample lists 50,000 to 70,000 clones; roughly 76% were seen once. This CDR3 has 14 residues. The ends were cut back, 6 bases at V and 0 bases at J, with 9 bases in the middle. CDR1 is ENHRY, CDR2 SYGVKD, per germline. The receptor was derived from a man aged 35 to 69 with stage II lung adenocarcinoma. The chain couples TRBV10-3 to TRBJ1-3; D gene unclear. The sequences come from PBMCs, collected before any cancer treatment. CDR3 loop: CAIRVDISGNTIYF. The CDR3, as DNA: TGTGCCATCAGGGTAGACATCTCTGGAAACACCATATATTTT.